The sequence of this T cell receptor beta chain was determined in a study of T cells in Graves' hyperthyroidism and ophthalmopathy. The TCR beta CDR3 regions underwent amplification using RNA transcripts as the source. First-round RT-PCR targeting the TCR CDR3 was performed with the HTBI primer set. TCRdb passed the multiplex PCR reads through MiXCR, listing each CDR3 protein once. The repertoire holds hundreds of thousands of distinct CDR3 sequences, 38% seen once, with around 10% in the top ten. The study, taken as a whole, reports: In blood, most of the thyroid clonotypes expanded above 0.001 were also present. Model-based prediction identified ophthalmopathy a median approximately 6 months prior to its onset.

Comment on this clonotype: Its antigen is currently unknown.

Germline CDR1 is SGHTA and CDR2 is FQGNSA. Trimming at V came to 1 base and at J to 7 bases, leaving 9 bases not matched to a gene. The CDR3 totals 15 residues. The V and J genes are TRBV7-2 and TRBJ2-5, with TRBD2 matching over 7 bases. Specimen: blood. The sequence was obtained from a young man with Graves' hyperthyroidism. CDR3 protein: CASSLEWGGSGTQYF. The CDR3 nucleotides are TGTGCCAGCAGCTTAGAATGGGGCGGGAGCGGGACCCAGTACTTC.